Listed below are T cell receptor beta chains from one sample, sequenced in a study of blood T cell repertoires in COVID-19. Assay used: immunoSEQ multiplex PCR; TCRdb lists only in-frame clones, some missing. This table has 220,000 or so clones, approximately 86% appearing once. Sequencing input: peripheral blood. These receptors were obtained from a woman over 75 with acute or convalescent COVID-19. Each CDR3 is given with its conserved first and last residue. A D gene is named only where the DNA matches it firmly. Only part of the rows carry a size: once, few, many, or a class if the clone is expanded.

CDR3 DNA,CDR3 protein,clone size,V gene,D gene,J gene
TGTGCTAGTGGTACCGGACTAGACTCCTACAATGAGCAGTTCTTC,CASGTGLDSYNEQFF,-,TRBV12-5,TRBD2,TRBJ2-1
TGTGCCAGCAGCGTGGGGGACAGGGTAGATCAGCCCCAGCATTTT,CASSVGDRVDQPQHF,-,TRBV9,TRBD1,TRBJ1-5
TGTGCCAGCACCTCACTCTTGGGGACAGCCACGGTCCAGCATTTT,CASTSLLGTATVQHF,once,TRBV28,TRBD1,TRBJ1-5
TGTGCCACCAGCAGAGACAGAGGGAACTATGGCTACACCTTC,CATSRDRGNYGYTF,-,TRBV15,-,TRBJ1-2
TGTGCCAGCAGCTTAGGGGGGCCAAATGAAAAACTGTTTTTT,CASSLGGPNEKLFF,-,TRBV13,-,TRBJ1-4
TGTGCCAGCAGCTTAGGGCAGGGGGCACAATCTGGAAACACCATATATTTT,CASSLGQGAQSGNTIYF,-,TRBV7-6,TRBD1,TRBJ1-3
TGTGCCAGCAGCTTGGCGGACTACCAAGAGACCCAGTACTTC,CASSLADYQETQYF,-,TRBV5-6,-,TRBJ2-5
TGTGCCAGCAGCGCGCCCGGGACAGGGAATGAAAAACTGTTTTTT,CASSAPGTGNEKLFF,-,TRBV7-9,TRBD1,TRBJ1-4
TGTGCCAGCACTATCTTGGGCAATCAGCCCCAGCATTTT,CASTILGNQPQHF,-,TRBV12-3/TRBV12-4,-,TRBJ1-5
TGTGCCATCAGGCCACAGGGGACGAACACTGAAGCTTTCTTT,CAIRPQGTNTEAFF,-,TRBV10-3,TRBD1,TRBJ1-1
TGTGCCAGCATCCTTACAGGGTTTGGTGAAGCTTTCTTT,CASILTGFGEAFF,-,TRBV28,-,TRBJ1-1
TGTGCCAGCAGCAAGGCAGGGAACACTGAAGCTTTCTTT,CASSKAGNTEAFF,-,TRBV21-1,-,TRBJ1-1
TGTGCCAGCAGTTCCTCGGGGGGCGCAGACTATGGCTACACCTTC,CASSSSGGADYGYTF,-,TRBV7-2,-,TRBJ1-2
TGTGCCAGCAGCCCGGGCTCCGGGGGAGCTAATGAAAAACTGTTTTTT,CASSPGSGGANEKLFF,-,TRBV7-9,-,TRBJ1-4
TGTGCCAGCAGTTTGAGCCAGGGACCCCTCCACTTT,CASSLSQGPLHF,-,TRBV12-3/TRBV12-4,-,TRBJ1-6
TGCGCCAGCCGTACAGGGGTTAACACCGGGGAGCTGTTTTTT,CASRTGVNTGELFF,-,TRBV5-1,TRBD1,TRBJ2-2
TGTGCCAGCAGCGGAGACAGCTGGAACACTGAAGCTTTCTTT,CASSGDSWNTEAFF,-,TRBV7-9,-,TRBJ1-1
TGTGCCAGCATCGACAGGGACACCGGGGAGCTGTTTTTT,CASIDRDTGELFF,-,TRBV21-1,-,TRBJ2-2
TGTGCTAGTGGTTTGGGGACAGGACCTAACTCTGGAAACACCATATATTTT,CASGLGTGPNSGNTIYF,-,TRBV12-5,TRBD1,TRBJ1-3
TGTGCCAGCAGCCAAGGGGCAGTGAATACGCAGTATTTT,CASSQGAVNTQYF,-,TRBV3-1/TRBV3-2,-,TRBJ2-3
TGTGCCAGTAGTATACAGGGCGGCAATCAGCCCCAGCATTTT,CASSIQGGNQPQHF,-,TRBV19,-,TRBJ1-5
TGTGCCAGCAGCTTCCAGGGGCTAAGCAATCAGCCCCAGCATTTT,CASSFQGLSNQPQHF,-,TRBV7-9,-,TRBJ1-5
TGTGCCAGCAGTTTAGGACAGGGAACTGAAGCTTTCTTT,CASSLGQGTEAFF,few,TRBV12-3/TRBV12-4,TRBD1,TRBJ1-1
TGTGCCAGCAGCTTTAACAGGGGTGAAAAACTGTTTTTT,CASSFNRGEKLFF,-,TRBV5-8,TRBD1,TRBJ1-4
TGTGCCAGCAGCTTGGACAGCCGGAATGGCTACACCTTC,CASSLDSRNGYTF,-,TRBV5-4,-,TRBJ1-2
TGCGCCAGCAGTCAATTGAAGCGGGGGACCCTCGGCACAGATACGCAGTATTTT,CASSQLKRGTLGTDTQYF,-,TRBV23-1,TRBD2,TRBJ2-3
TGTGCCAGCAGCCCCGACAGGGCATCAGATACGCAGTATTTT,CASSPDRASDTQYF,-,TRBV3-1/TRBV3-2,TRBD1,TRBJ2-3
TGTGCCACCAGCAGAGGGACAGTTAGACCTAGTGGCTACACCTTC,CATSRGTVRPSGYTF,-,TRBV15,-,TRBJ1-2
TGTGCCAGCAGCTTAGCAGGGGGAGCCCCACTCAATACGCAGTATTTT,CASSLAGGAPLNTQYF,-,TRBV7-8,-,TRBJ2-3
TGCAGTGCTAGTCCACGACCGAGGTTTGGAAACACCATATATTTT,CSASPRPRFGNTIYF,few,TRBV20-1,-,TRBJ1-3
TGTGCCAGCAGTGGCCGGAACGTCCCGGGACAGGGGGCGTATGGCTACACCTTC,CASSGRNVPGQGAYGYTF,-,TRBV6-1,TRBD1,TRBJ1-2
TGTGCCAGCAGCCAGGGGGCGTCTGGGGCCAACGTCCTGACTTTC,CASSQGASGANVLTF,-,TRBV28,TRBD1,TRBJ2-6
TGTGCCAGCACCCCTATGCGGGGGAGATACAATGAGCAGTTCTTC,CASTPMRGRYNEQFF,-,TRBV11-1,TRBD2,TRBJ2-1
TGTGCCAGCAGCGTAGGGTCCCGGGTTACTGAAGCTTTCTTT,CASSVGSRVTEAFF,-,TRBV9,-,TRBJ1-1
TGTGCCAGCAGTTTAGTAGCGGGGTTCACCGGGGAGCTGTTTTTT,CASSLVAGFTGELFF,-,TRBV27,TRBD2,TRBJ2-2
TGTGCCAGCAGCCAAGACGTAGGGCTAGCGGGGGGCAATGAGCAGTTCTTC,CASSQDVGLAGGNEQFF,-,TRBV3-1/TRBV3-2,TRBD2,TRBJ2-1
TGTGCCAGCAGCCCTAGCATGAACACTGAAGCTTTCTTT,CASSPSMNTEAFF,-,TRBV9,-,TRBJ1-1
TGTGCCTGGAGCCCGGGACAGGGGAACACTGAAGCTTTCTTT,CAWSPGQGNTEAFF,once,TRBV30,TRBD1,TRBJ1-1
TGTGCCTGGGGGCGGACAGGTGGGATGACGCAGTTCTTC,CAWGRTGGMTQFF,-,TRBV30,TRBD1,TRBJ2-1
TGTGCCAGCAGTGTCAGGGAATGGCAGCCCCAGCATTTT,CASSVREWQPQHF,once,TRBV6-1,-,TRBJ1-5
TGTGCCACCAGCTCAAACAGAGCCATATACTTTAACTATGGCTACACCTTC,CATSSNRAIYFNYGYTF,-,TRBV15,-,TRBJ1-2
TGCAGCGCGTACAGGGAATTGAACACTGAAGCTTTCTTT,CSAYRELNTEAFF,-,TRBV29-1,-,TRBJ1-1
TGTGCCAGCAGCTCCGGCTGGGACAGGGGCGGCAATGAGCAGTTCTTC,CASSSGWDRGGNEQFF,-,TRBV7-9,TRBD1,TRBJ2-1
TGTGCCAGCAGCCCCCTCTCTTGGCCGCTAGCCAAAAACATTCAGTACTTC,CASSPLSWPLAKNIQYF,-,TRBV2,-,TRBJ2-4
TGTGCCAGCAGCCTCCGGGCAGGCGGGAGTGGTAGCAATCAGCCCCAGCATTTT,CASSLRAGGSGSNQPQHF,once,TRBV2,-,TRBJ1-5
TGTGCCAGCAGCTTGGACAGGGACACTGAAGCTTTCTTT,CASSLDRDTEAFF,once,TRBV5-4,-,TRBJ1-1